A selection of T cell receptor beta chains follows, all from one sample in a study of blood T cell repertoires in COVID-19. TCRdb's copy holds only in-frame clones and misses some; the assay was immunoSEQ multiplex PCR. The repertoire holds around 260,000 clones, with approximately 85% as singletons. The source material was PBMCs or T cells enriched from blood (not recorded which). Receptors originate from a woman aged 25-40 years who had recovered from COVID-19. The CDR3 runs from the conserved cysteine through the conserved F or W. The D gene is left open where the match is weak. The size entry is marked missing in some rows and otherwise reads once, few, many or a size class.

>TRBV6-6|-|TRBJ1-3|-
CASSYDRNTIYF
TGTGCCAGCAGTTACGATCGGAACACCATATATTTT
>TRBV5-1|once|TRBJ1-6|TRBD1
CASSSSGTGDSPLHF
TGCGCCAGCAGCTCCTCCGGGACAGGGGATTCACCCCTCCACTTT
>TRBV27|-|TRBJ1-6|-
CASRFSGYNSPLHF
TGTGCCAGCAGATTCTCAGGGTATAATTCACCCCTCCACTTT
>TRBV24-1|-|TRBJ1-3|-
CATSDLNTIYF
TGTGCCACCAGTGATCTGAACACCATATATTTT
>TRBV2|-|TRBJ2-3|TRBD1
CASSLTGLGTDTQYF
TGTGCCAGCAGCTTGACAGGGTTAGGTACAGATACGCAGTATTTT
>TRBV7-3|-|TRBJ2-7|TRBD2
CASSPIAGGSYEQYF
TGTGCCAGCAGCCCCATAGCGGGAGGATCCTACGAGCAGTACTTC
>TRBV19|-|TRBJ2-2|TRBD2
CASSIPGGSNTGELFF
TGTGCCAGTAGTATCCCGGGGGGATCGAACACCGGGGAGCTGTTTTTT
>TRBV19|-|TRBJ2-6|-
CASSPLLGAKSGANVLTF
TGTGCCAGTAGTCCTCTCTTGGGGGCGAAGTCTGGGGCCAACGTCCTGACTTTC
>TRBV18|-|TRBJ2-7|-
CASSPSGENEQYF
TGTGCCAGCTCACCCTCAGGGGAAAACGAGCAGTACTTC
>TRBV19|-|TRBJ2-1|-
CASSPGPYNEQFF
TGTGCCAGTAGTCCAGGCCCCTACAATGAGCAGTTCTTC
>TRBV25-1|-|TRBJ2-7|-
CASSAVWQYF
TGTGCCAGCAGTGCGGTCTGGCAGTACTTC
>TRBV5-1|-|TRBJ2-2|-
CASSFLTGELFF
TGCGCCAGCAGCTTCCTCACCGGGGAGCTGTTTTTT
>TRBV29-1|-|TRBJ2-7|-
CSVVSEEVLYEQYF
TGCAGCGTTGTTAGCGAAGAGGTCCTCTACGAGCAGTACTTC
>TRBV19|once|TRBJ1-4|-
CASNAGQLYEKLFF
TGTGCCTCCAACGCAGGACAGCTCTATGAAAAACTGTTTTTT
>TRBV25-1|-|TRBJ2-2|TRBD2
CASSASGRTTGELFF
TGTGCCAGCAGTGCTAGCGGGAGAACTACCGGGGAGCTGTTTTTT
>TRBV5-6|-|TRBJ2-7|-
CASSFSNEQYF
TGTGCCAGCAGTTTTAGTAACGAGCAGTACTTC
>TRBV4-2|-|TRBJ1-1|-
CASSLRLGGGNTEAFF
TGTGCCAGCAGCCTCCGCCTCGGGGGTGGGAACACTGAAGCTTTCTTT
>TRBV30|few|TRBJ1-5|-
CAWQRDNGYSNQPQHF
TGTGCCTGGCAACGGGACAACGGCTATAGCAATCAGCCCCAGCATTTT
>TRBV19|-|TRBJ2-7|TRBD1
CASSIGVGGTGSYEQYF
TGTGCCAGTAGTATAGGGGTCGGAGGGACAGGCTCCTACGAGCAGTACTTC
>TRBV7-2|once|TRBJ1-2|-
CASSLAPGLPYGYTF
TGTGCCAGCAGCTTAGCGCCAGGATTACCCTATGGCTACACCTTC
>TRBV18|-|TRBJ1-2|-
CASSPIEDYGYTF
TGTGCCAGCTCACCTATCGAGGACTATGGCTACACCTTC
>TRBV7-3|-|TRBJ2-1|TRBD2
CASSISGRVYNEQFF
TGTGCCAGCAGCATTAGCGGGAGGGTCTACAATGAGCAGTTCTTC
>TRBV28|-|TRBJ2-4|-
CASSSQGNKNIQYF
TGTGCCAGCAGTTCTCAGGGGAACAAAAACATTCAGTACTTC
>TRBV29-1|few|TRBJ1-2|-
CSVGRARTYYGYTF
TGCAGCGTTGGCAGGGCCAGGACATACTATGGCTACACCTTC
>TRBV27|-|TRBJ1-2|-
CASSQGGFYGYTF
TGTGCCAGCAGCCAAGGAGGGTTCTATGGCTACACCTTC
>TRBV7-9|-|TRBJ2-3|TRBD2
CASGRDLRADTQYF
TGTGCCAGCGGGAGGGACCTCCGGGCAGATACGCAGTATTTT
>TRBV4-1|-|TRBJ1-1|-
CASSQDGDTMGTEAFF
TGCGCCAGCAGCCAAGATGGCGACACCATGGGCACTGAAGCTTTCTTT
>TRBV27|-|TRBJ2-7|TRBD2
CASSLIGLAGHEQYF
TGTGCCAGCAGTTTAATCGGGCTAGCGGGACACGAGCAGTACTTC
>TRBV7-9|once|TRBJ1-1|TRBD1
CASSHGQGNTEAFF
TGTGCCAGCAGCCATGGACAGGGCAACACTGAAGCTTTCTTT
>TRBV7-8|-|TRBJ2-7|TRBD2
CASSRREGLDEQYF
TGTGCCAGCAGCCGACGGGAGGGCCTCGACGAGCAGTACTTC
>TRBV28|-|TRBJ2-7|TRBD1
CATGTGENEQYF
TGTGCCACCGGGACAGGGGAAAACGAGCAGTACTTC
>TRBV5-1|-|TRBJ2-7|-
CASSGPTEPYEQYF
TGCGCCAGCAGCGGCCCGACAGAACCCTACGAGCAGTACTTC